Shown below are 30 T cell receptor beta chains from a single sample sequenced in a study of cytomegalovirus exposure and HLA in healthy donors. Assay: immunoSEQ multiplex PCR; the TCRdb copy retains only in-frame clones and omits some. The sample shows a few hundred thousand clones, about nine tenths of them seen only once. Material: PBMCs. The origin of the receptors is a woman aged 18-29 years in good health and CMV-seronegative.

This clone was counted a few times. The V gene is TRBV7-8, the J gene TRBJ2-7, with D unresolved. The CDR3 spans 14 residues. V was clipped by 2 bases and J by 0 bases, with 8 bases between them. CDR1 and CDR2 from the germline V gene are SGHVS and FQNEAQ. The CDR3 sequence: CASSLLVPSYEQYF. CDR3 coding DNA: TGTGCCAGCAGCTTATTAGTCCCCTCCTACGAGCAGTACTTC.

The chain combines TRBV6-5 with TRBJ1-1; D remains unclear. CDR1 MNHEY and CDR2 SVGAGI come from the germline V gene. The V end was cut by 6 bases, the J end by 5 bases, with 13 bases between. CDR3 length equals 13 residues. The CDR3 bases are TGTGCCAGCAGCGCGAGGGCGGAGACTGAAGCTTTCTTT. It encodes CASSARAETEAFF.

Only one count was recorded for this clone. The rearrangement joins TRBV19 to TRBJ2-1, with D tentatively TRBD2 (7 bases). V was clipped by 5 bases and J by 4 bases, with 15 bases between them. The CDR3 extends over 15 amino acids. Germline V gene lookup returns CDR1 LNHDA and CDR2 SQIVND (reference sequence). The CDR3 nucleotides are TGTGCCAGTAGTCTTACTAGCGACAGGTACAATGAGCAGTTCTTC. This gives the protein CASSLTSDRYNEQFF.

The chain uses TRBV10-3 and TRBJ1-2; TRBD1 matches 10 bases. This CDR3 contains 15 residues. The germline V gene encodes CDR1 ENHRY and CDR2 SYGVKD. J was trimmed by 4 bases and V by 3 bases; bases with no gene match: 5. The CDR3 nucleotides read TGTGCCATCAGTGATAAGGGACAGGGGATCTATGGCTACACCTTC. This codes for CAISDKGQGIYGYTF.

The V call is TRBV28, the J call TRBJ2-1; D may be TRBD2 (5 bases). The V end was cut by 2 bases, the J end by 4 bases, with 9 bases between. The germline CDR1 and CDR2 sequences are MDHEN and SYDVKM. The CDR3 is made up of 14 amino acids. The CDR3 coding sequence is TGTGCCAGCAGTTTACATGGAGGTTACAATGAGCAGTTCTTC. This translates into CASSLHGGYNEQFF.

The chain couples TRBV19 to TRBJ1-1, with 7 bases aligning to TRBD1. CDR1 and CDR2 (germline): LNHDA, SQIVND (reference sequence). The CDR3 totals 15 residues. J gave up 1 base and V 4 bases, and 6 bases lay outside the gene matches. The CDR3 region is CASSKGGDRNTEAFF. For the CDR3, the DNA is TGTGCCAGTAGTAAAGGGGGCGACAGGAACACTGAAGCTTTCTTT. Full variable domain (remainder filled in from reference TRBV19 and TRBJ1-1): DGGITQSPKYLFRKEGQNVTLSCEQNLNHDAMYWYRQDPGQGLRLIYYSQIVNDFQKGDIAEGYSVSREKKESFPLTVTSAQKNPTAFYLCASSKGGDRNTEAFFGQGTRLTVV.

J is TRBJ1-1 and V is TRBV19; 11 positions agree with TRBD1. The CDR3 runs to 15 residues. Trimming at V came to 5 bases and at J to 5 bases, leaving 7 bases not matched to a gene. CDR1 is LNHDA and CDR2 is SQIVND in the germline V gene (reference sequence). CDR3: CASSFGQGAWTEAFF. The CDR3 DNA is TGTGCCAGTAGTTTCGGACAGGGGGCTTGGACTGAAGCTTTCTTT.

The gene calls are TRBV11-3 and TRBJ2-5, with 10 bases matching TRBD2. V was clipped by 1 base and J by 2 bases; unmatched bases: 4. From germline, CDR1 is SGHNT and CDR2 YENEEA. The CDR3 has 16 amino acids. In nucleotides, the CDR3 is TGTGCCAGCAGCTTAGGAACTAGCGGGGCTCAAGAGACCCAGTACTTC. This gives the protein CASSLGTSGAQETQYF. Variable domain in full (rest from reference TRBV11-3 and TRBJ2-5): EAGVVQSPRYKIIEKKQPVAFWCNPISGHNTLYWYLQNLGQGPELLIRYENEEAVDDSQLPKDRFSAERLKGVDSTLKIQPAELGDSAVYLCASSLGTSGAQETQYFGPGTRLLVL.

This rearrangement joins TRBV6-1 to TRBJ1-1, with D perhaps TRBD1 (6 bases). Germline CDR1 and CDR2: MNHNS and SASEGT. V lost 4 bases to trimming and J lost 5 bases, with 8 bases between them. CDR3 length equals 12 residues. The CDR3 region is CASSAGETEAFF. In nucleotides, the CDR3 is TGTGCCAGCAGTGCAGGGGAGACTGAAGCTTTCTTT.

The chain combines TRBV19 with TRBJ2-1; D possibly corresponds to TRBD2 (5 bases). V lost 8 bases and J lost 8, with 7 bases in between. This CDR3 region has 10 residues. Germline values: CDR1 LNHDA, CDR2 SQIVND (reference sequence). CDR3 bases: TGTGCCAGTGGACTCTATGAGCAGTTCTTC. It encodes CASGLYEQFF.

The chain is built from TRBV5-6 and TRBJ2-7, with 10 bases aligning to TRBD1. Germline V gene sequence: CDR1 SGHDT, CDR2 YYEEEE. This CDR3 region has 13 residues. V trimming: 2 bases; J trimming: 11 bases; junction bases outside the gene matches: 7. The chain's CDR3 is CASSLETGGAEYF. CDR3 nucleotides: TGTGCCAGCAGCTTAGAGACAGGGGGCGCGGAGTACTTC.

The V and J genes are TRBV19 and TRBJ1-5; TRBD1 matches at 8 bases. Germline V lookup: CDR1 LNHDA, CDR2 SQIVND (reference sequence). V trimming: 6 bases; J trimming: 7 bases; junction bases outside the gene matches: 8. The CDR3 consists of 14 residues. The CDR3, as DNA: TGTGCCAGTAGCAAGACAGGGGACGGGCAGCCCCAGCATTTT. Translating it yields CASSKTGDGQPQHF.

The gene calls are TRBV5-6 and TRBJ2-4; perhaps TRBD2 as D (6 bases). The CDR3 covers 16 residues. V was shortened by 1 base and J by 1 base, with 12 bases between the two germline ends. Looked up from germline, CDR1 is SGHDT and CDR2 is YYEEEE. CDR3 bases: TGTGCCAGCAGCTTGAGGATGGAGGGGGCCAAAAACATTCAGTACTTC. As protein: CASSLRMEGAKNIQYF.

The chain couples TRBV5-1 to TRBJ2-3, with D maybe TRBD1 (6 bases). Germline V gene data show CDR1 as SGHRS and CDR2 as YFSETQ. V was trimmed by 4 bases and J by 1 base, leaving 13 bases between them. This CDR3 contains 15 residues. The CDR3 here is CASSLQRQGTDTQYF. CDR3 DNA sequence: TGCGCCAGCAGCCTTCAACGACAGGGCACAGATACGCAGTATTTT.

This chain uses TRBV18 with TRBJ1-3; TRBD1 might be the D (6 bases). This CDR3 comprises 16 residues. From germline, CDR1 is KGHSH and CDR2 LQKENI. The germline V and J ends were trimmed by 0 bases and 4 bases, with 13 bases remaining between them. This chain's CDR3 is CASSPPPGGPGNTIYF. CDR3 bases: TGTGCCAGCTCACCACCCCCTGGGGGCCCAGGAAACACCATATATTTT.

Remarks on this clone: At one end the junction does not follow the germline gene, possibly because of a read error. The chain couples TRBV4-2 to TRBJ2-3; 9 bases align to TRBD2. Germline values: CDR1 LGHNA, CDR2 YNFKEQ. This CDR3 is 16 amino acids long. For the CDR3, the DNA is TGTGCCAGCAGCCATTCCTTAGGGACTAGCATAGATACGCAGTATTTT. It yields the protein CASSHSLGTSIDTQYF.

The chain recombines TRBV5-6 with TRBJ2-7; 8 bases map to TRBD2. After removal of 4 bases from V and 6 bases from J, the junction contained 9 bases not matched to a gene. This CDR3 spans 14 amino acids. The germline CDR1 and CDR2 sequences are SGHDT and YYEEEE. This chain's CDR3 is CASSPAEREFEQYF. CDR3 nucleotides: TGTGCCAGCAGCCCTGCAGAGCGGGAGTTCGAGCAGTACTTC.

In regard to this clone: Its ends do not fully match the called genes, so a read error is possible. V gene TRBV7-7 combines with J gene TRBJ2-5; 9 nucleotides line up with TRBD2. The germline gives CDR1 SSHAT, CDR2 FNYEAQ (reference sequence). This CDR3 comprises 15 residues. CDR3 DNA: TGTGCTAGCAGCTTAGATGCTAGCGGGAAAGGGACCCAGTACTTC. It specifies CASSLDASGKGTQYF.

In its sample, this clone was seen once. The CDR3 reads CASSSPGSKKETQYF. For the CDR3, the DNA is TGTGCCAGCAGCTCCCCCGGGAGCAAAAAAGAGACCCAGTACTTC. The genes are TRBV7-9 and TRBJ2-5; tentatively, D is TRBD2 (6 bases). The CDR3 length is 15 residues. The V end lost 4 bases, the J end lost 3 bases, and 15 bases lay between the germline ends. Germline CDR1 is SEHNR and CDR2 is FQNEAQ (reference sequence). Variable domain in full (rest from reference TRBV7-9 and TRBJ2-5): DTGVSQNPRHKITKRGQNVTFRCDPISEHNRLYWYRQTLGQGPEFLTYFQNEAQLEKSRLLSDRFSAERPKGSFSTLEIQRTEQGDSAMYLCASSSPGSKKETQYFGPGTRLLVL.

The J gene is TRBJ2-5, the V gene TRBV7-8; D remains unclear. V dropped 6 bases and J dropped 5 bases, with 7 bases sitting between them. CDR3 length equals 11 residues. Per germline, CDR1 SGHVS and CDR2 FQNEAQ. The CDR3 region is CASRNSETQYF. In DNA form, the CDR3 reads TGTGCCAGCAGAAATTCGGAGACCCAGTACTTC.

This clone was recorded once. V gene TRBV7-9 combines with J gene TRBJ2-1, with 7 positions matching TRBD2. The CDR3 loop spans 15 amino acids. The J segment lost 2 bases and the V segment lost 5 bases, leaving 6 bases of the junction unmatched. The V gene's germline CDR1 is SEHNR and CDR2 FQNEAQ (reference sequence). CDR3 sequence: CASSPRLATYNEQFF. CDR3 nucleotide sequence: TGTGCCAGCAGCCCTCGACTAGCCACCTACAATGAGCAGTTCTTC. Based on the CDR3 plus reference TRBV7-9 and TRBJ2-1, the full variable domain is DTGVSQNPRHKITKRGQNVTFRCDPISEHNRLYWYRQTLGQGPEFLTYFQNEAQLEKSRLLSDRFSAERPKGSFSTLEIQRTEQGDSAMYLCASSPRLATYNEQFFGPGTRLTVL.

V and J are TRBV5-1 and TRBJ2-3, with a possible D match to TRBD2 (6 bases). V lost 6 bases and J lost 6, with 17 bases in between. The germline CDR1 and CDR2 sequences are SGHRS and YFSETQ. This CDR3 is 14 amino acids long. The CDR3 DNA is TGCGCCAGCACCCCCGGGACTGGGTTGGATACGCAGTATTTT. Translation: CASTPGTGLDTQYF.

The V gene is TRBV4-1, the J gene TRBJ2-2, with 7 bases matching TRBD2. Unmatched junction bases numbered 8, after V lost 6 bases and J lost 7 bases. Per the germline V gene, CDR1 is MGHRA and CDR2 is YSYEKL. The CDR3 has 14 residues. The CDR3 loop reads CASSPRGIYGELFF. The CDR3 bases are TGCGCCAGCAGTCCGCGGGGGATTTACGGGGAGCTGTTTTTT.

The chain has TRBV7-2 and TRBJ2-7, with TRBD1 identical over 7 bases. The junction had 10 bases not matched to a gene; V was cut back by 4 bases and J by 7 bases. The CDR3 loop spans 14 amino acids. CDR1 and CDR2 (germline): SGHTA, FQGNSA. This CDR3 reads CASSSGGSLREQYF. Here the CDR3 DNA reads TGTGCCAGCAGCTCAGGGGGATCCCTACGGGAGCAGTACTTC.

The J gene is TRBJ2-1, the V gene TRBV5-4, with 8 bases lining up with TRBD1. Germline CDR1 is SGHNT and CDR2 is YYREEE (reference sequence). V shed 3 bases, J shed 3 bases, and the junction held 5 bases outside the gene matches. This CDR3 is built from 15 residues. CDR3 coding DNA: TGTGCCAGCAGCTCCCCACAGGGGGGCTACAATGAGCAGTTCTTC. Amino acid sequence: CASSSPQGGYNEQFF.

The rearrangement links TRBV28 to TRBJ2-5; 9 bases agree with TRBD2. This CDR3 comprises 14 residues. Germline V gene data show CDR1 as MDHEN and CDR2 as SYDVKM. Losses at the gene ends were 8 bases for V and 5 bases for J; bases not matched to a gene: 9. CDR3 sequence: CASRSGSAGETQYF. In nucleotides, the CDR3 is TGTGCCAGCCGTAGCGGGAGTGCCGGTGAGACCCAGTACTTC.

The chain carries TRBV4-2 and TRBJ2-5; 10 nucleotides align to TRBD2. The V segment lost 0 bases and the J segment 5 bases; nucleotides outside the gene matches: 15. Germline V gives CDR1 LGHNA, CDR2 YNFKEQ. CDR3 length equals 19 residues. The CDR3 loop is CASSQERASGRAEEETQYF. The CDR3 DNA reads TGTGCCAGCAGCCAAGAAAGGGCAAGCGGGAGGGCCGAGGAGGAGACCCAGTACTTC.

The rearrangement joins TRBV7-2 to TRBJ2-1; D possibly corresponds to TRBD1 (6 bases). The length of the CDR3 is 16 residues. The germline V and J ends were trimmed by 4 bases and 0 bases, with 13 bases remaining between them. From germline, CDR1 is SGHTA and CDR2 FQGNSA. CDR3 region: CASSWTVLSSYNEQFF. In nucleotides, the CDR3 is TGTGCCAGCAGCTGGACAGTCCTTAGCTCCTACAATGAGCAGTTCTTC.

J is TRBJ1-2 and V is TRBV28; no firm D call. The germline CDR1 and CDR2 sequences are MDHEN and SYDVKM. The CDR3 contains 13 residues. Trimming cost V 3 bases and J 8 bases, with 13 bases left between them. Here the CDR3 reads CASSLLPVRGYTF. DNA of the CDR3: TGTGCCAGCAGTTTGCTTCCTGTTCGGGGCTACACCTTC.

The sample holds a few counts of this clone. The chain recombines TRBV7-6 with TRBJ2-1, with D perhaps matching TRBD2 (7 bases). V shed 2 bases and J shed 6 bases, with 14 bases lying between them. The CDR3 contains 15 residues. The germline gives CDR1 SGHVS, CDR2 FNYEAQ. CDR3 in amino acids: CASSLSLGGANEQFF. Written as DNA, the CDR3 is TGTGCCAGCAGCTTAAGTCTGGGGGGGGCCAATGAGCAGTTCTTC.